The T cell receptor beta chain under discussion was sequenced for a study of T cells of healthy individuals. TCRdb passed the 5' RACE reads through MiXCR, listing each CDR3 protein once. This sample carries tens of thousands of distinct CDR3 sequences, about a sixth of them seen once, and the ten largest clones take around 4.5%. This CDR3 comprises 14 residues. Trimming cost V 6 bases and J 4 bases; bases outside gene matches: 4. Looked up from germline, CDR1 is SNHLY and CDR2 is FYNNEI. Many counts were recorded for this clonotype. The chain uses TRBV2 and TRBJ2-1; 9 bases fit TRBD1. The origin of this receptor is a human donor in good health. The CDR3 DNA is TGTGCCAGCAGATCCGGGACAGGGTACAATGAGCAGTTCTTC. It codes for CASRSGTGYNEQFF. Drawing the rest from reference TRBV2 and TRBJ2-1, the complete variable domain is EPEVTQTPSHQVTQMGQEVILRCVPISNHLYFYWYRQILGQKVEFLVSFYNNEISEKSEIFDDQFSVERPDGSNFTLKIRSTKLEDSAMYFCASRSGTGYNEQFFGPGTRLTVL.